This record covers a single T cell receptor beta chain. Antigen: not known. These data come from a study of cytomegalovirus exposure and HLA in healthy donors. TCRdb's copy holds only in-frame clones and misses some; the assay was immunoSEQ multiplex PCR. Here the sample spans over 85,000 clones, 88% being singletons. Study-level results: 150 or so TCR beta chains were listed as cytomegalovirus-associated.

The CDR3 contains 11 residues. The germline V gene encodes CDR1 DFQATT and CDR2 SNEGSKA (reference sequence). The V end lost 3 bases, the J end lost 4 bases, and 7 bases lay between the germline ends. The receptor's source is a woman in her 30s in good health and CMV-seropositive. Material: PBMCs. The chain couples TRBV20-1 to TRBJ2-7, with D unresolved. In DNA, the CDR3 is TGCAGTGCTAGTCCCTTGTACGAGCAGTACTTC. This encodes CSASPLYEQYF.